This T cell receptor beta chain originates from a study of blood T cell repertoires in COVID-19. Study details: Sites in the United States, Italy and Spain provided acute and convalescent COVID-19 samples. PBMCs, B-cell-depleted T cells, or T cells provided the cDNA or gDNA that made up the material.

This clone occurred a few times. The table came from immunoSEQ multiplex PCR; TCRdb's copy has only in-frame clones and leaves some out. The sample lists about 160,000 clones, roughly 84% occurring once. Participant reports of clinical history set cohort assignment. V lost 4 bases and J 1 base, leaving 4 bases between the germline ends. The germline CDR1 and CDR2 sequences are KGHSH and LQKENI. This CDR3 has 12 residues. The chain combines TRBV18 with TRBJ1-2; no firm D call. Input material: PBMCs or T cells enriched from blood (not recorded which). The sequence derives from a man aged 55 to 69 who had recovered from COVID-19. DNA of the CDR3: TGTGCCAGCTCACTAGATAACTATGGCTACACCTTC. Residues: CASSLDNYGYTF.